These T cell receptor beta chains were read from a single sample in a study of technical replicates of blood from a few donors. Sequenced by immunoSEQ multiplex PCR; TCRdb stores in-frame clones only, minus some. The table lists 60,000 to 90,000 clones, around 95% of them singletons. Sequencing input: T cells isolated from PBMCs. All receptors come from a human donor in good health. CDR3s include the opening cysteine and the closing phenylalanine or tryptophan. Fields, in order: clone size, J gene, V gene, D gene, CDR3 DNA, CDR3 protein. D genes are given only for firm matches. Clone size appears in some rows only: once, few, many, or a class for an expanded clone.

- TRBJ2-5 TRBV11-2 TRBD1 TGTGCCAGCAGCCAGGGACAGAGAGAGACCCAGTACTTC CASSQGQRETQYF
- TRBJ1-3 TRBV4-1 - TGCGCCAGCAGCCAAGGACGAGGGCTAAGCTCTGGAAACACCATATATTTT CASSQGRGLSSGNTIYF
- TRBJ1-2 TRBV6-4 TRBD1 TGTGCCAGCAGTGCCTCCCCGGGACAGGGGGGTGGCTACACCTTC CASSASPGQGGGYTF
- TRBJ2-1 TRBV7-9 - TGTGCCAGCAGCTTAGGAGGGGGGGCAGAAGATGAGCAGTTCTTC CASSLGGGAEDEQFF
- TRBJ1-1 TRBV9 TRBD1 TGTGCCAGCAGCGTAGCGGGGTGGACAGGGTGGGACACTGAAGCTTTCTTT CASSVAGWTGWDTEAFF
- TRBJ2-7 TRBV5-4 TRBD2 TGTGCCAGCAGCACGACTAGCGGGAGTCCCTACGAGCAGTACTTC CASSTTSGSPYEQYF
- TRBJ2-5 TRBV5-6 - TGTGCCAGCAGCTTGCCGGGGGGCGTGGAGACCCAGTACTTC CASSLPGGVETQYF
- TRBJ1-1 TRBV5-1 TRBD1 TGCGCCAGCAGCGCAGGGGGCAGGGCGAACACTGAAGCTTTCTTT CASSAGGRANTEAFF
- TRBJ2-7 TRBV29-1 - TGCAGCGTTGAAGACCGGGCGGGAGAGCAGTACTTC CSVEDRAGEQYF
- TRBJ2-5 TRBV29-1 TRBD2 TGCAGCGTCCGCAAGAGGCTAGCGGGAATTAATAAAGAGACCCAGTACTTC CSVRKRLAGINKETQYF
- TRBJ1-1 TRBV11-2 TRBD1 TGTGCCAGCAGCTTAGTTAAGGGGGCCTCCCCTGAAGCTTTCTTT CASSLVKGASPEAFF
once TRBJ2-1 TRBV5-1 - TGCGCCAGCAGCTTAGTTCCCGAGGTGGGTGAGCAGTTCTTC CASSLVPEVGEQFF
- TRBJ2-7 TRBV18 TRBD2 TGTGCCAGCTCCCTCTTTAGCGGGAGGGGCGAGCAGTACTTC CASSLFSGRGEQYF
- TRBJ1-4 TRBV15 - TGTGCCACCAGCAGAGTTCCAGTCATTAATGAAAAACTGTTTTTT CATSRVPVINEKLFF
- TRBJ2-1 TRBV4-1 - TGCGCCAGCAGCCAAGATCGCGGGGTTTCTTACAATGAGCAGTTCTTC CASSQDRGVSYNEQFF
once TRBJ2-1 TRBV25-1 - TGTGCCAGCAGTGGTTCAGGGGACAATGAGCAGTTCTTC CASSGSGDNEQFF
- TRBJ1-2 TRBV10-1 TRBD1 TGCGCCAGCAGTGCCGTACAGGGGGCTGACGGCTACACCTTC CASSAVQGADGYTF
- TRBJ1-1 TRBV14 - TGTGCCAGCAGCCAAGGGGGACTCGAAGCTTTCTTT CASSQGGLEAFF
- TRBJ2-7 TRBV9 - TGTGCCAGCAGCGTAGCGGTCTCCTACGAGCAGTACTTC CASSVAVSYEQYF
- TRBJ2-3 TRBV9 TRBD2 TGTGCCAGCAGCGTAGGGGCAGCGGGGGTCCTCACAGATACGCAGTATTTT CASSVGAAGVLTDTQYF
- TRBJ2-5 TRBV7-9 TRBD2 TGTGCCTCCGGGGGGAAAGAGACCCAGTACTTC CASGGKETQYF
- TRBJ1-3 TRBV9 - TGTGCCAGCAGCGGAACAGAGAGAGTCTCTGGAAACACCATATATTTT CASSGTERVSGNTIYF
- TRBJ1-1 TRBV6-5 - TGTGCCAGCAGTTACTCGGTGGGCATGTTGAACACTGAAGCTTTCTTT CASSYSVGMLNTEAFF
- TRBJ1-2 TRBV5-5 - TGTGCCAGCAGCTTGCCTGTCAGCTATGGCTACACCTTC CASSLPVSYGYTF
- TRBJ1-2 TRBV20-1 TRBD1 TGCAGTGCAAACAGGGGCGGAAACACCTTC CSANRGGNTF
- TRBJ1-4 TRBV6-5 TRBD1 TGTGCCAGCAGTTGGACAGGGTCACGAGGTGAAAAACTGTTTTTT CASSWTGSRGEKLFF
- TRBJ2-7 TRBV7-9 - TGTGCCAGCAGCCACGGACAGAGCCGATCCTACGAGCAGTACTTC CASSHGQSRSYEQYF